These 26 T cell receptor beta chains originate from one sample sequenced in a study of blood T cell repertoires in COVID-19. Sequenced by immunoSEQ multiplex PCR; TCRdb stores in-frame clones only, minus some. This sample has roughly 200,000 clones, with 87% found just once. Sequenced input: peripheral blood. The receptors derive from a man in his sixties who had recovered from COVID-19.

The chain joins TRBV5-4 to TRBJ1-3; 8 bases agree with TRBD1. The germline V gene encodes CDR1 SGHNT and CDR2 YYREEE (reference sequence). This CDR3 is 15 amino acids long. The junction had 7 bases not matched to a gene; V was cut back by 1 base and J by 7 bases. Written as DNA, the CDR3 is TGTGCCAGCAGCTTGAGTGGACAGGGAGGGAACACCATATATTTT. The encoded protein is CASSLSGQGGNTIYF. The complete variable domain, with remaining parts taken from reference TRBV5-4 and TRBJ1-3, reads ETGVTQSPTHLIKTRGQQVTLRCSSQSGHNTVSWYQQALGQGPQFIFQYYREEENGRGNFPPRFSGLQFPNYSSELNVNALELDDSALYLCASSLSGQGGNTIYFGEGSWLTVV.

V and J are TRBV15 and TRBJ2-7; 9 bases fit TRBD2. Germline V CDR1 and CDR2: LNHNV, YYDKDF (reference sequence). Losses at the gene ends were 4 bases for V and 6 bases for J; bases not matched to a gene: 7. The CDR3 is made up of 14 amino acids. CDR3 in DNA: TGTGCCACCAGCATTAGGACTAGCGCGGTCGAGCAGTACTTC. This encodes CATSIRTSAVEQYF.

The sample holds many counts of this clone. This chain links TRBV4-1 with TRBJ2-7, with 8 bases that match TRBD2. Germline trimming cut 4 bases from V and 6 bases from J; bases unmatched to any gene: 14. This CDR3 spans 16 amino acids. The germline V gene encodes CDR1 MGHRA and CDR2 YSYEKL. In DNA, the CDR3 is TGCGCCAGCAGCCCCCGAGGAGCGGGAGTAATCGGCGAGCAGTACTTC. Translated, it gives CASSPRGAGVIGEQYF.

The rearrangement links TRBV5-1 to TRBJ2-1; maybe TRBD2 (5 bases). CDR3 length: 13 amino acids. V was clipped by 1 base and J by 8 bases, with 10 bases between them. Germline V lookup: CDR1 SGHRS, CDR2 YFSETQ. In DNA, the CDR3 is TGCGCCAGCAGCTTGTCTAGCTTCGATGAGCAGTTCTTC. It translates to CASSLSSFDEQFF.

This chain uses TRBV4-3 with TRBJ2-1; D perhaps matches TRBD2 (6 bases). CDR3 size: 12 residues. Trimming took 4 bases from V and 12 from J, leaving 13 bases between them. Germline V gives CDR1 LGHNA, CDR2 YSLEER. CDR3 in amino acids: CASSLQQGGQFF. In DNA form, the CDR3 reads TGCGCCAGCAGCCTTCAGCAGGGAGGGCAGTTCTTC.

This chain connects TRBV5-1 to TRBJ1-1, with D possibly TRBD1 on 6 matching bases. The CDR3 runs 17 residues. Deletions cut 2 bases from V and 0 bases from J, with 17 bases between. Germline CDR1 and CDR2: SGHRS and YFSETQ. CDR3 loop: CASSLGTGHKLNTEAFF. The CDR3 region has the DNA TGCGCCAGCAGCTTAGGTACAGGGCATAAGTTGAACACTGAAGCTTTCTTT.

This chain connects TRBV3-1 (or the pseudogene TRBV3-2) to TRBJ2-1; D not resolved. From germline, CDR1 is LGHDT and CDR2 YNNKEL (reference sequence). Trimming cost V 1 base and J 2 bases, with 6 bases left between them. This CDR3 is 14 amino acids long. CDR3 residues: CASSQAQTYNEQFF. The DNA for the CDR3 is TGTGCCAGCAGCCAAGCACAGACCTACAATGAGCAGTTCTTC.

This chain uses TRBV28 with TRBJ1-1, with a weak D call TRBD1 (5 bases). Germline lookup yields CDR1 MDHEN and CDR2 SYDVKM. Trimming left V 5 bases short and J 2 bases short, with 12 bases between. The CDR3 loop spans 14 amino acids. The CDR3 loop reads CASSPGGGNTEAFF. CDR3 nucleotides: TGTGCCAGCAGTCCCGGGGGGGGAAACACTGAAGCTTTCTTT.

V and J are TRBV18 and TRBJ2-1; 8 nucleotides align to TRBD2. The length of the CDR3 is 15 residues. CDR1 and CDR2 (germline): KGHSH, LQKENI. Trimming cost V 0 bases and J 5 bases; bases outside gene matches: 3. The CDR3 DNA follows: TGTGCCAGCTCACCACCAAGCGGGAGCCACAATGAGCAGTTCTTC. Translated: CASSPPSGSHNEQFF.

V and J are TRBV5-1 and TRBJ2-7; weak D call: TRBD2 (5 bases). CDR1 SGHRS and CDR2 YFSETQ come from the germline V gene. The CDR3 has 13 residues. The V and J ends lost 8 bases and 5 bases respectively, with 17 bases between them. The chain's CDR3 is CASGGSQRDEQYF. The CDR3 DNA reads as TGCGCCAGTGGCGGATCCCAGAGGGACGAGCAGTACTTC.

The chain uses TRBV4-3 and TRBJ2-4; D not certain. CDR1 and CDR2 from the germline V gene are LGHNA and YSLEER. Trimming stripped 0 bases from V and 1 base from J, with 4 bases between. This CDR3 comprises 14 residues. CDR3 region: CASSQDRAKNIQYF. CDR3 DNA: TGCGCCAGCAGCCAAGACAGGGCCAAAAACATTCAGTACTTC.

The CDR3 here is CASSLVGGGSNQPQHF. The CDR3 DNA is TGTGCCAGCAGCTTAGTGGGAGGGGGAAGCAATCAGCCCCAGCATTTT. The chain has TRBV7-2 and TRBJ1-5; tentatively, D is TRBD1 (6 bases). The CDR3 extends over 16 amino acids. Trimming shortened V by 1 base and J by 1 base, and 11 bases separated the two germline ends. In germline, CDR1 is SGHTA, CDR2 FQGNSA.

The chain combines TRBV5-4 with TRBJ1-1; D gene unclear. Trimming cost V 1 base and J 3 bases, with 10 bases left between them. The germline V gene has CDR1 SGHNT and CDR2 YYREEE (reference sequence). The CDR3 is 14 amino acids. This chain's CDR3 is CASSLPGKDTEAFF. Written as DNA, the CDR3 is TGTGCCAGCAGCTTGCCCGGGAAAGACACTGAAGCTTTCTTT.

The CDR3 is CASSGGPRVNTIYF. The CDR3 nucleotides are TGTGCCAGCAGCGGCGGACCGCGGGTAAACACCATATATTTT. The V and J genes are TRBV6-5 and TRBJ1-3; D is ambiguous. The CDR3 has 14 residues. Germline assignment: CDR1 MNHEY and CDR2 SVGAGI. Trimming pared 6 bases from V and 6 bases from J, leaving 15 bases between.

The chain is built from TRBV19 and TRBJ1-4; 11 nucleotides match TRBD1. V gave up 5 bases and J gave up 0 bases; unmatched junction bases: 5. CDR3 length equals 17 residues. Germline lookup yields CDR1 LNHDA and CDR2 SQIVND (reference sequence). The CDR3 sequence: CASSPGTGGATNEKLFF. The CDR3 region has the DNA TGTGCCAGTAGTCCGGGGACAGGGGGAGCAACTAATGAAAAACTGTTTTTT.

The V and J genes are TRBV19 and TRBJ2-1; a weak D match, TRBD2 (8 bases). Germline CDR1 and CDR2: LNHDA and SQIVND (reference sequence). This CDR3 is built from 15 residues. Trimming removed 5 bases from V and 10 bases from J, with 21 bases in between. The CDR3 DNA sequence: TGTGCCAGTAGTTCCAGCGGGAGAGGGACAGTCGAGCAGTTCTTC. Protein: CASSSSGRGTVEQFF.

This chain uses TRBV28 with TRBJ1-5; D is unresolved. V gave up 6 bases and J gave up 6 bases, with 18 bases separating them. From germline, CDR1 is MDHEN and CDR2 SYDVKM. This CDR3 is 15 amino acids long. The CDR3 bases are TGTGCCAGCAGGCTGGGGAGGGTGGACGCTCAGCCCCAGCATTTT. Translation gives CASRLGRVDAQPQHF.

This chain's CDR3 is CASSKLAGGSTSYEQYF. In nucleotides, the CDR3 is TGTGCCAGTAGTAAACTAGCGGGAGGTTCCACTTCCTACGAGCAGTACTTC. The rearrangement uses TRBV19 and TRBJ2-7, with 12 bases identical to TRBD2. The CDR3 contains 17 residues. Germline loops: CDR1 LNHDA, CDR2 SQIVND (reference sequence). The V and J ends lost 4 bases and 1 base, in that order; junction bases with no gene match: 8. Full variable domain (rest looked up from reference TRBV19 and TRBJ2-7): DGGITQSPKYLFRKEGQNVTLSCEQNLNHDAMYWYRQDPGQGLRLIYYSQIVNDFQKGDIAEGYSVSREKKESFPLTVTSAQKNPTAFYLCASSKLAGGSTSYEQYFGPGTRLTVT.

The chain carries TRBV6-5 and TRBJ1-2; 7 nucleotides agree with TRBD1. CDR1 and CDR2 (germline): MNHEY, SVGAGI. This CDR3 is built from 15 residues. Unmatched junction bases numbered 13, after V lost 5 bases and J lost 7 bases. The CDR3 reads CASSPPKQGRGGYTF. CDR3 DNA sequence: TGTGCCAGCAGTCCCCCCAAACAGGGGAGAGGTGGCTACACCTTC.

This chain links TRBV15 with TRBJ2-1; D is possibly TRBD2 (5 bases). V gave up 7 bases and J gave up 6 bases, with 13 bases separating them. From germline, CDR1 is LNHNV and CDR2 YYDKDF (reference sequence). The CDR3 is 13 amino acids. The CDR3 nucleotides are TGTGCCACCAACACTGCGGGCGGCAATGAGCAGTTCTTC. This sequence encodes CATNTAGGNEQFF.

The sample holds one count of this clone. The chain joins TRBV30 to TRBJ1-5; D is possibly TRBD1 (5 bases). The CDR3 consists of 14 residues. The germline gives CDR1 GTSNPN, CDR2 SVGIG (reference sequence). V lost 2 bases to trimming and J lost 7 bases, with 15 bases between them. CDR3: CAWSPLSGGQPQHF. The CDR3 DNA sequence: TGTGCCTGGAGTCCCCTTAGCGGGGGGCAGCCCCAGCATTTT.

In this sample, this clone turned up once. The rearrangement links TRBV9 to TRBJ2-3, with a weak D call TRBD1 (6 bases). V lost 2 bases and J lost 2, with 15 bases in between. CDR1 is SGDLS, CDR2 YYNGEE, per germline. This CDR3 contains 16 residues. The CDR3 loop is CASSVGTSDITDTQYF. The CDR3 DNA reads TGTGCCAGCAGCGTCGGGACATCCGACATCACAGATACGCAGTATTTT.

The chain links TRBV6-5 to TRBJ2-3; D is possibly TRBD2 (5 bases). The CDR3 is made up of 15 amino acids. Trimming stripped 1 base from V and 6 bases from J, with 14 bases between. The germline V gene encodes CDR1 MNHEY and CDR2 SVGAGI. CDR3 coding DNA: TGTGCCAGCAGTTACTTCGGGGTATCCGCGGATACGCAGTATTTT. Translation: CASSYFGVSADTQYF.

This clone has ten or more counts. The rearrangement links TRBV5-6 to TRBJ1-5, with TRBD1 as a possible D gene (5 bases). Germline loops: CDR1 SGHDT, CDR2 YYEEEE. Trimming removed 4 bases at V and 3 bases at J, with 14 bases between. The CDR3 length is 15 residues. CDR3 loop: CASSHADRLNQPQHF. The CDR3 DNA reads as TGTGCCAGCAGCCACGCCGACAGACTCAATCAGCCCCAGCATTTT.

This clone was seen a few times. The CDR3 sequence: CASSPGDRYYEQYF. The CDR3 nucleotides read TGTGCCAGCAGCCCGGGGGACAGGTATTACGAGCAGTACTTC. V usage is TRBV9 and J usage is TRBJ2-7; 8 nucleotides align to TRBD1. This CDR3 has 14 residues. Germline V gives CDR1 SGDLS, CDR2 YYNGEE. The V segment lost 4 bases and the J segment 4 bases; nucleotides outside the gene matches: 7.

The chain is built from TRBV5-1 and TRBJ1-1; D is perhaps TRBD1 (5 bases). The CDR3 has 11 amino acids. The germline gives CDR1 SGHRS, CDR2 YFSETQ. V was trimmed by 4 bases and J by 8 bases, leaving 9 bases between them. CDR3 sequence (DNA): TGCGCCAGCAGCGTTGGGGGGGAAGCTTTCTTT. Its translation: CASSVGGEAFF.